This passage covers 25 T cell receptor beta chains from one sample sequenced in a study of blood T cell repertoires in COVID-19. Some clones are missing from TCRdb's copy, which holds only in-frame ones; the method was immunoSEQ multiplex PCR. The data contain 100,000 to 150,000 clones, around nine tenths of them singletons. The source material was peripheral blood. These TCRs come from a woman between 65 and 79 years old with COVID-19, enrolled during active disease.

The J gene is TRBJ1-3, the V gene TRBV4-2; the D gene is possibly TRBD1 (6 bases). The CDR3 consists of 15 residues. The V gene lost 1 base and the J gene lost 2 bases, with 9 bases spanning the gap. The germline V gene has CDR1 LGHNA and CDR2 YNFKEQ. DNA for the CDR3: TGTGCCAGCAGCCAAGTTCCAGGGGCTGGAAACACCATATATTTT. Its protein product is CASSQVPGAGNTIYF.

The gene calls are TRBV4-1 and TRBJ2-7; TRBD2 matches at 8 bases. CDR1 and CDR2 (germline): MGHRA, YSYEKL. J lost 3 bases, V lost 1 base, and 14 bases had no gene match. This CDR3 region has 18 residues. CDR3 region: CASSQGRLGAGGVYEQYF. CDR3 sequence (DNA): TGCGCCAGCAGCCAAGGAAGGCTAGGGGCGGGGGGAGTCTACGAGCAGTACTTC.

The count of this clone is one. The chain links TRBV3-1 (or the pseudogene TRBV3-2) to TRBJ1-1, with D tentatively TRBD1 (6 bases). CDR1 LGHDT and CDR2 YNNKEL come from the germline V gene (reference sequence). V was pared by 1 base and J by 8 bases, with 8 bases between. The CDR3 has 12 residues. CDR3 region: CASSQATGEAFF. CDR3 nucleotides: TGTGCCAGCAGCCAAGCAACAGGGGAAGCTTTCTTT.

The chain combines TRBV28 with TRBJ2-7; 9 positions match TRBD1. The CDR3 is 14 residues long. From germline, CDR1 is MDHEN and CDR2 SYDVKM. V dropped 6 bases and J dropped 3; count of bases not matched to a gene: 6. CDR3: CASRLGQGVYEQYF. For the CDR3, the DNA is TGTGCCAGCAGGCTGGGACAGGGAGTCTACGAGCAGTACTTC. Filled out from reference TRBV28 and TRBJ2-7, the complete variable domain reads DVKVTQSSRYLVKRTGEKVFLECVQDMDHENMFWYRQDPGLGLRLIYFSYDVKMKEKGDIPEGYSVSREKKERFSLILESASTNQTSMYLCASRLGQGVYEQYFGPGTRLTVT.

The chain couples TRBV11-2 to TRBJ2-1; 10 bases map to TRBD1. Germline V CDR1 and CDR2: SGHAT, FQNNGV. This CDR3 region has 15 residues. V trimming: 5 bases; J trimming: 7 bases; junction bases outside the gene matches: 8. CDR3 bases: TGTGCCAGCAGCCAGTCTCGGACAGGGGGGAATGAGCAGTTCTTC. It is translated as CASSQSRTGGNEQFF.

The chain has TRBV6-5 and TRBJ2-1; D uncertain. Germline CDR1 reads MNHEY; CDR2 reads SVGAGI. There are 14 residues in the CDR3. The V and J ends lost 1 base and 8 bases respectively, with 12 bases between them. CDR3 nucleotide sequence: TGTGCCAGCAGTTACTTCCGAAGCTTCCATGAGCAGTTCTTC. It is translated as CASSYFRSFHEQFF.

This chain joins TRBV18 and TRBJ1-4; D remains ambiguous. The V end was cut by 6 bases, the J end by 3 bases, with 11 bases between. This CDR3 has 14 residues. The germline V gene has CDR1 KGHSH and CDR2 LQKENI. CDR3 protein: CASSDPGANEKLFF. CDR3 DNA sequence: TGTGCCAGCTCCGATCCCGGGGCTAATGAAAAACTGTTTTTT.

This clone was seen only once. The rearrangement links TRBV4-1 to TRBJ2-3; TRBD2 matches at 13 bases. The germline V gene encodes CDR1 MGHRA and CDR2 YSYEKL. The CDR3 is 16 amino acids. V was clipped by 2 bases and J by 4 bases; unmatched bases: 3. The CDR3 coding sequence is TGCGCCAGCAGCCAACAACTAGCGGGGGGGCCAGATACGCAGTATTTT. As protein: CASSQQLAGGPDTQYF.

This clone was found once. The chain links TRBV27 to TRBJ1-5, with unresolved D. In germline, CDR1 is MNHEY, CDR2 SMNVEV (reference sequence). V lost 4 bases and J lost 0, with 7 bases in between. The CDR3 covers 14 residues. In nucleotides, the CDR3 is TGTGCCAGCAGTTCCGGGTATAGCAATCAGCCCCAGCATTTT. As protein: CASSSGYSNQPQHF.

J is TRBJ1-1 and V is TRBV3-1 (or the pseudogene TRBV3-2); no clear D gene. The CDR3 extends over 12 amino acids. V lost 1 base and J lost 6, with 6 bases in between. The germline gives CDR1 LGHDT, CDR2 YNNKEL (reference sequence). Here the CDR3 DNA reads TGTGCCAGCAGCCAAGGATCAGCTGAAGCTTTCTTT. Its protein is CASSQGSAEAFF.

This clone was picked up one time. This chain links TRBV19 with TRBJ1-2; D call uncertain. V was shortened by 2 bases and J by 2 bases, with 9 bases between the two germline ends. Germline V gene sequence: CDR1 LNHDA, CDR2 SQIVND (reference sequence). The CDR3 runs to 14 residues. CDR3 sequence: CASSIRRGNYGYTF. The DNA of the CDR3 is TGTGCCAGTAGTATACGCAGAGGAAACTATGGCTACACCTTC. The full variable domain, rest sourced from reference TRBV19 and TRBJ1-2, is DGGITQSPKYLFRKEGQNVTLSCEQNLNHDAMYWYRQDPGQGLRLIYYSQIVNDFQKGDIAEGYSVSREKKESFPLTVTSAQKNPTAFYLCASSIRRGNYGYTFGSGTRLTVV.

The chain couples TRBV6-5 to TRBJ1-1; 9 bases align to TRBD1. Trimming took 6 bases from V and 10 from J; bases not matched to a gene: 6. The germline CDR1 and CDR2 sequences are MNHEY and SVGAGI. The CDR3 length is 12 residues. The CDR3 bases are TGTGCCAGCAGCCGGGGGACAGGGACAGCTTTCTTT. It encodes CASSRGTGTAFF.

This sequence joins TRBV19 and TRBJ1-5; D call uncertain. V shed 3 bases and J shed 0 bases, with 9 bases lying between them. Germline V gene data show CDR1 as LNHDA and CDR2 as SQIVND (reference sequence). The CDR3 is 15 amino acids. The CDR3 protein is CASSIGGNSNQPQHF. DNA of the CDR3: TGTGCCAGTAGTATCGGTGGTAATAGCAATCAGCCCCAGCATTTT.

V is TRBV30 and J is TRBJ2-7, with D perhaps matching TRBD2 (7 bases). CDR3 length: 14 amino acids. Germline V CDR1 and CDR2: GTSNPN, SVGIG (reference sequence). Trimming removed 0 bases at V and 7 bases at J, with 16 bases between. CDR3 sequence: CAWSVLRGAREQYF. Here the CDR3 DNA reads TGTGCCTGGAGTGTACTTCGGGGGGCGAGGGAGCAGTACTTC.

This clone was observed a handful of times. CDR3 sequence: CAISEGQGRTQPQHF. The CDR3, as DNA: TGTGCCATCAGTGAGGGGCAGGGAAGAACTCAGCCCCAGCATTTT. The chain combines TRBV10-3 with TRBJ1-5, with D perhaps TRBD1 (5 bases). The CDR3 length is 15 residues. Deletions cut 2 bases from V and 6 bases from J, with 14 bases between. Germline lookup yields CDR1 ENHRY and CDR2 SYGVKD.

This chain uses TRBV19 with TRBJ1-5; D unresolved. V was shortened by 1 base and J by 7 bases, with 14 bases between the two germline ends. Germline CDR1 reads LNHDA; CDR2 reads SQIVND (reference sequence). This CDR3 region has 15 residues. The CDR3: CASSIGALYRQPQHF. CDR3 nucleotide sequence: TGTGCCAGTAGTATAGGGGCGCTCTACCGGCAGCCCCAGCATTTT.

The chain carries TRBV11-2 and TRBJ2-2; 7 bases agree with TRBD1. J gave up 2 bases and V 4 bases, and 10 bases lay outside the gene matches. Germline assignment: CDR1 SGHAT and CDR2 FQNNGV. This CDR3 has 17 amino acids. CDR3 nucleotides: TGTGCCAGCAGCTCCTACCGACAGGGCCCAAACACCGGGGAGCTGTTTTTT. It codes for CASSSYRQGPNTGELFF.

V usage is TRBV6-5 and J usage is TRBJ2-7; TRBD1 matches at 7 bases. Germline values: CDR1 MNHEY, CDR2 SVGAGI. With V trimmed by 2 bases and J by 2 bases, 9 bases remained unmatched. The CDR3 covers 16 residues. In nucleotides, the CDR3 is TGTGCCAGCAGTTACCCGCGGTCACAGGGGACCTACGAGCAGTACTTC. It codes for CASSYPRSQGTYEQYF.

Here the CDR3 reads CASSSDREGEKLFF. The DNA of the CDR3 is TGTGCCAGCAGCTCGGACAGGGAAGGCGAAAAACTGTTTTTT. This rearrangement joins TRBV7-9 to TRBJ1-4; TRBD1 matches 8 bases. The CDR3 loop spans 14 amino acids. Looked up from germline, CDR1 is SEHNR and CDR2 is FQNEAQ (reference sequence). V was clipped by 4 bases and J by 8 bases; unmatched bases: 6.

V is TRBV14 and J is TRBJ1-2; 12 bases match TRBD1. From germline, CDR1 is SGHDN and CDR2 FVKESK. The junction had 1 base not matched to a gene; V was cut back by 4 bases and J by 7 bases. This CDR3 comprises 13 residues. This chain's CDR3 is CASSPGQGAGYTF. CDR3 nucleotide sequence: TGTGCCAGCAGCCCGGGACAGGGGGCTGGCTACACCTTC.

This CDR3 reads CASSVARQGAQNEQFF. The CDR3 nucleotides are TGTGCCAGCAGCGTAGCGAGACAGGGGGCTCAAAATGAGCAGTTCTTC. The chain couples TRBV9 to TRBJ2-1; TRBD1 matches 10 bases. Looked up from germline, CDR1 is SGDLS and CDR2 is YYNGEE. CDR3 size: 16 residues. Unmatched junction bases numbered 7, after V lost 0 bases and J lost 7 bases.

V gene TRBV2 combines with J gene TRBJ1-3; unclear D gene. CDR3 size: 14 residues. CDR1 and CDR2 from the germline V gene are SNHLY and FYNNEI. Trimming took 7 bases from V and 4 from J, leaving 14 bases between them. The CDR3 bases are TGTGCCAGCATCCCGTCGCGGCAAGGAAACACCATATATTTT. This translates into CASIPSRQGNTIYF.

This chain joins TRBV3-1 (or the pseudogene TRBV3-2) and TRBJ1-1; no clear D. The CDR3 extends over 13 amino acids. Germline V lookup: CDR1 LGHDT, CDR2 YNNKEL (reference sequence). The V end lost 4 bases, the J end lost 1 base, and 7 bases lay between the germline ends. The CDR3 region has the DNA TGTGCCAGCAGCCGCGGGAAGAACACTGAAGCTTTCTTT. Its translation is CASSRGKNTEAFF.

The chain uses TRBV27 and TRBJ2-7, with 10 positions matching TRBD1. Trimming took 7 bases from V and 4 from J; bases not matched to a gene: 10. This CDR3 spans 15 amino acids. CDR1 and CDR2 from the germline V gene are MNHEY and SMNVEV (reference sequence). CDR3: CASTWGGQGPYEQYF. The DNA for the CDR3 is TGTGCCAGCACCTGGGGGGGACAGGGGCCGTACGAGCAGTACTTC.

The chain uses TRBV18 and TRBJ1-4; 7 nucleotides match TRBD1. Germline V gene lookup returns CDR1 KGHSH and CDR2 LQKENI. The V and J ends lost 3 bases and 0 bases, in that order; junction bases with no gene match: 4. This CDR3 is 16 amino acids long. The CDR3 here is CASSPAGTATNEKLFF. CDR3 DNA: TGTGCCAGCTCACCTGCCGGGACAGCAACTAATGAAAAACTGTTTTTT.